Described below is a single TCR beta chain sequence and its context. This record belongs to a study of blood T cell repertoires in COVID-19. As for the study in general: Samples representing acute and convalescent COVID-19 were sourced from the United States, Italy and Spain. Sources were T cells, B-cell-depleted T cells, or PBMCs; the material itself was cDNA or gDNA.

Study processing details: Reference gene primer amplification gave nucleated cell count estimates. Produced via immunoSEQ multiplex PCR; TCRdb's table is partial and in-frame only. For V, J and clone size, that table is used; D and trimming come from the DNA. The profile shows fewer than 300,000 clones, nearly 90% of them singletons. The sequence came from a man aged 18 to 35 with active or convalescent COVID-19. Input material: peripheral blood.

This CDR3 is CASSPETGARGNTIYF. In DNA, the CDR3 is TGCGCCAGCAGCCCCGAGACAGGGGCCAGAGGAAACACCATATATTTT. The chain couples TRBV4-1 to TRBJ1-3; TRBD1 aligns across 8 bases. CDR1 is MGHRA, CDR2 YSYEKL, per germline. The CDR3 spans 16 residues. With V trimmed by 4 bases and J by 4 bases, 9 bases remained unmatched.